The source of this T cell receptor beta chain is a study of CD4 T cells in relation to SARS-CoV-2 and coronaviruses. Produced via immunoSEQ multiplex PCR; TCRdb's table is partial and in-frame only. The table lists approximately 24,000 clones, around 76% of them singletons, with roughly 12% in the top ten. Of note for this clone: As yet, its antigen is unknown.

The CDR3 totals 17 residues. CDR1 and CDR2 from the germline V gene are SGHRS and YFSETQ. Trimming cost V 4 bases and J 0 bases, with 17 bases left between them. Before the COVID-19 pandemic, during about 2011-2019, CD4+ T cells were taken from unexposed donors. After approximately 10 days of culture, CD4+ T cells were isolated. The V and J genes are TRBV5-1 and TRBJ1-3; TRBD1 might be the D (6 bases). The sequence came from a human donor in good health. Sequenced sample: CD4+ T cells from PBMCs, cultured in vitro. The CDR3 DNA is TGCGCCAGCAGCCGGGGACACCCACCATTCTCTGGAAACACCATATATTTT. This translates into CASSRGHPPFSGNTIYF.